These 7 T cell receptor beta chains were sequenced from one sample in a study of technical replicates of blood from a few donors. Method: immunoSEQ multiplex PCR; TCRdb's copy keeps in-frame clones and lacks some. The sample has some 100,000 clones; 96% are singletons. Material: T cells isolated from PBMCs. These receptors were collected from a human donor in good health.

The V call is TRBV9, the J call TRBJ2-2; D not resolved. The CDR3 contains 16 residues. Germline assignment: CDR1 SGDLS and CDR2 YYNGEE. Trimming left V 0 bases short and J 1 base short, with 10 bases between. This CDR3 reads CASSVAWHVNTGELFF. DNA of the CDR3: TGTGCCAGCAGCGTAGCTTGGCATGTGAACACCGGGGAGCTGTTTTTT. The whole variable domain, filled in from reference TRBV9 and TRBJ2-2, reads DSGVTQTPKHLITATGQRVTLRCSPRSGDLSVYWYQQSLDQGLQFLIQYYNGEERAKGNILERFSAQQFPDLHSELNLSSLELGDSALYFCASSVAWHVNTGELFFGEGSRLTVL.

The rearrangement uses TRBV5-1 and TRBJ1-1, with TRBD1 matching over 8 bases. The length of the CDR3 is 17 residues. Germline CDR1 reads SGHRS; CDR2 reads YFSETQ. Trimming removed 6 bases from V and 3 bases from J; junction bases left unmatched: 16. The CDR3 loop reads CASNLGYQGASDTEAFF. The CDR3 DNA follows: TGCGCCAGCAACCTCGGGTACCAGGGGGCTTCGGACACTGAAGCTTTCTTT.

The CDR3 loop reads CASSLLRRAQPQHF. CDR3 nucleotide sequence: TGCGCCAGCAGTCTCTTGCGTAGAGCCCAGCCCCAGCATTTT. The V and J genes are TRBV10-1 and TRBJ1-5, with D unresolved. This CDR3 region has 14 residues. Per the germline V gene, CDR1 is WNHNN and CDR2 is SYGVQD (reference sequence). With 5 bases removed from V and 7 bases from J, the gap between germline ends came to 15 bases.

CDR3 amino acids: CASSLWRGNEKLFF. DNA of the CDR3: TGCGCCAGCAGCTTGTGGAGGGGAAATGAAAAACTGTTTTTT. The V gene is TRBV5-1, the J gene TRBJ1-4; possibly TRBD1 for D (5 bases). Trimming shortened V by 1 base and J by 5 bases, and 9 bases separated the two germline ends. From germline, CDR1 is SGHRS and CDR2 YFSETQ. The CDR3 has 14 amino acids.

This chain joins TRBV19 and TRBJ2-7; TRBD2 matches 11 bases. Germline trimming cut 1 base from V and 5 bases from J; bases unmatched to any gene: 4. Germline V gene data show CDR1 as LNHDA and CDR2 as SQIVND (reference sequence). CDR3 size: 15 residues. The CDR3 is CASSIGLAGGHEQYF. The CDR3 DNA reads TGTGCCAGTAGTATAGGTTTAGCGGGAGGGCACGAGCAGTACTTC.

The chain uses TRBV5-6 and TRBJ1-1, with D possibly matching TRBD1 (6 bases). From germline, CDR1 is SGHDT and CDR2 YYEEEE. Between the trimmed V and J ends, which lost 4 bases and 1 base, there was a span of 8 bases. The CDR3 sequence is 13 residues long. CDR3 sequence reads: CASSPTGNTEAFF. CDR3 nucleotides: TGTGCCAGCAGCCCGACAGGGAACACTGAAGCTTTCTTT.

This sequence joins TRBV5-4 and TRBJ2-7, with a possible D match to TRBD1 (6 bases). This CDR3 comprises 16 residues. Germline-derived CDR1 and CDR2 are SGHNT and YYREEE (reference sequence). V shed 3 bases and J shed 1 base, with 17 bases lying between them. The CDR3 region is CASSSRDKGFSYEQYF. The CDR3 DNA reads TGTGCCAGCAGCTCAAGGGACAAGGGTTTTTCCTACGAGCAGTACTTC.